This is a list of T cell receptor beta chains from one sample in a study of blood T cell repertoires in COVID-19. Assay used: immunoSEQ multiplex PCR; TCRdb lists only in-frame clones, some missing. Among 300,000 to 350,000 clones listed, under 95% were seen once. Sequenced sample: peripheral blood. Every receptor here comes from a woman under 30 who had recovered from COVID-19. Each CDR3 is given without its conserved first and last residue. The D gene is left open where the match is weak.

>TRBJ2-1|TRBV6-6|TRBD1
ASSATTGAIHNEQF
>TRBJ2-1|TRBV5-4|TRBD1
ASSLGDRGFHNEQF
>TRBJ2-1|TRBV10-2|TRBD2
ASGVSGSDGEQF
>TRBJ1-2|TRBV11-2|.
ASSLGSGMGYGYT
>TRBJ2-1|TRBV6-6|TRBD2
ASSPTASGRLPTYNEQF
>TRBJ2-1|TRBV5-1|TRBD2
ASSLRPSGTYNEQF
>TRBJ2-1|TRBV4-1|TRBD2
ASSPPGLAGGNEQF
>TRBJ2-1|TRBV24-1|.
ATSEGGYNEQF
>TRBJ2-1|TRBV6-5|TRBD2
ATEKTGTSINEQF
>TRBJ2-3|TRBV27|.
ASSLYQATDTQY
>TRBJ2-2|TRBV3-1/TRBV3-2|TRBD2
ASSPGLGREAKFGELF
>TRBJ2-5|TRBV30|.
AWSVQLKETQY
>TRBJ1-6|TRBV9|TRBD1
ASSVDRTGNSPLH
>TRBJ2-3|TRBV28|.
ASSLLGRTDTQY
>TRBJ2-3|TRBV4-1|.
ASSQESTGSTDTQY
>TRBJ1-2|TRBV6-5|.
ASSYRGTGYT
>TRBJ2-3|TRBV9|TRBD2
ASSATSGGTDTQY
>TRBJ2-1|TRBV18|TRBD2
ASSPDSGRYNEQF
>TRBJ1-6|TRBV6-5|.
ASSYRMGRNSPLH
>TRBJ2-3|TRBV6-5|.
ASSYNRLLTDTQY
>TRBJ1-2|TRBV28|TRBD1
ASSLGQRYGYT
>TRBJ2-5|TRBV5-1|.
ASSFQGMEETQY
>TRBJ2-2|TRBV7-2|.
ASSLALGQNTGELF
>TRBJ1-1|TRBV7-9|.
ASSLEGVFRAF
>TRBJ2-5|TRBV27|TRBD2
ASSSRGGETQY